This record concerns one T cell receptor (beta chain) sequence. This sample is part of a study of blood T cell repertoires in COVID-19. Background on the study: Specimens from acute and convalescent COVID-19 originated in the United States, Italy and Spain. T cells, B-cell-depleted T cells, or PBMCs supplied cDNA or gDNA.

The V and J ends lost 4 bases and 6 bases, in that order; junction bases with no gene match: 6. The CDR3 has 14 amino acids. Germline CDR1 SGHTA, CDR2 FQGNSA. In the authors' workflow: Quantification of nucleated cells was approximated via reference gene primer amplification. The assay was immunoSEQ multiplex PCR, and TCRdb's table has in-frame clones only and misses some. Clonal size and the V and J genes are those of that table, whereas D and trimming came from the DNA. The table lists about 26,000 clones, 82% of them singletons. This receptor was identified in an elderly man with active or convalescent COVID-19. The V gene is TRBV7-2, the J gene TRBJ2-3; TRBD2 matches at 8 bases. Sequenced material: peripheral blood. Here the CDR3 reads CASSWRTSPDTQYF. DNA for the CDR3: TGTGCCAGCAGCTGGCGGACTAGCCCGGATACGCAGTATTTT.